Listed below are T cell receptor beta chains from one sample, sequenced in a study of T cell repertoires in cytomegalovirus infection. MiXCR was run by TCRdb on the reads, yielding one entry per CDR3 protein. The repertoire holds around 900,000 distinct CDR3 sequences, roughly 31% seen once, with over 12% in the top ten. Their recognized antigens are unknown. The material sequenced was cultured CD8+ T cells from PBMCs, taken from culture after CMV antigen stimulation. The receptors here all came from a human donor in good health (CMV status not recorded). Some clones in this sample may be carry-over from other donors' samples. CDR3s include the opening cysteine and the closing phenylalanine or tryptophan. A D gene is named only where the DNA matches it firmly. Size tells how often a clone was seen (once, few, many) or the class of an expanded clone, and some rows leave it out.

TRBD2	TRBJ2-5	TRBV6-1	few	TGTGCCAGCAGAAGGACTAGCGGGATCAAGACCCAGTACTTC	CASRRTSGIKTQYF
TRBD1	TRBJ1-2	TRBV9	few	TGTGCCAGCAGCGCCGGGACAGGTCCTTCCTATGGCTACACCTTC	CASSAGTGPSYGYTF
-	TRBJ2-3	TRBV27	few	TGTGCCAGCAGTCCGGGACACCGCACAGATACGCAGTATTTT	CASSPGHRTDTQYF
TRBD1	TRBJ1-2	TRBV27	few	TGTGCCACCCGATGGGACAGGGGTGGTGGCTACACCTTC	CATRWDRGGGYTF
TRBD1	TRBJ1-2	TRBV7-9	few	TGTGCCAGCAGCCTCGTCACAGGGGGCTTTGGCTACACCTTC	CASSLVTGGFGYTF
-	TRBJ2-1	TRBV19	few	TGTGCCAGTAGTATCGGGGGGCATTACAATGAGCAGTTCTTC	CASSIGGHYNEQFF
-	TRBJ1-6	TRBV25-1	few	TGTGCCAGCAGATCAGGGGAGAGGGTATCACCCCTCCACTTT	CASRSGERVSPLHF
TRBD1	TRBJ2-3	TRBV5-1	-	TGCGCCAGCAGCTTGGTGGGACAGGGGAAAGATACGCAGTATTTT	CASSLVGQGKDTQYF
-	TRBJ1-1	TRBV7-2	-	TGTGCCAGCAGTCGACGGATTGAGGGCACTGAAGCTTTCTTT	CASSRRIEGTEAFF
-	TRBJ1-1	TRBV29-1	many	TGCAGCGTTGAAGAAGTGGCCCTTACGGGAGCTTTCTTT	CSVEEVALTGAFF
-	TRBJ1-1	TRBV5-1	-	TGCGCCAGCAGGGTGACCTACAGGGCATCCGGTATGAACACTGAAGCTTTCTTT	CASRVTYRASGMNTEAFF
TRBD1	TRBJ1-4	TRBV5-4	-	TGTGCCAGCATCCCCGACAGGGATAATGAAAAACTGTTTTTT	CASIPDRDNEKLFF
TRBD2	TRBJ2-3	TRBV27	-	TGTGCCAGCAGTTTCTGGCGGGGGGTAAGAGATACGCAGTATTTT	CASSFWRGVRDTQYF
-	TRBJ1-5	TRBV7-9	once	TGTGCCAGCAGCACCAAAAACCCCAATCAGCCCCAGCATTTT	CASSTKNPNQPQHF
-	TRBJ1-2	TRBV29-1	-	TGCAGCGTTCAAAGCGTCAATGGCTACACCTTC	CSVQSVNGYTF